These 18 T cell receptor beta chains came from one sample sequenced in a study of blood T cell repertoires in COVID-19. TCRdb's copy holds only in-frame clones and misses some; the assay was immunoSEQ multiplex PCR. This table has about 74,000 clones, 80% to 90% appearing once. The specimen sequenced was peripheral blood. Receptors originate from a woman of 80 years or more with active or convalescent COVID-19.

The chain links TRBV27 to TRBJ2-1; tentative D call: TRBD2 (8 bases). The CDR3 runs 16 residues. V was shortened by 5 bases and J by 10 bases, with 24 bases between the two germline ends. Germline V gives CDR1 MNHEY, CDR2 SMNVEV (reference sequence). Here the CDR3 reads CASSPGTRGRRDEQFF. The CDR3 DNA reads as TGTGCCAGCAGTCCCGGGACTAGGGGGCGGAGGGACGAGCAGTTCTTC.

The rearrangement uses TRBV5-1 and TRBJ2-1; D gene ambiguous. Germline V lookup: CDR1 SGHRS, CDR2 YFSETQ. This CDR3 has 14 residues. V was shortened by 4 bases and J by 0 bases, with 8 bases between the two germline ends. Here the CDR3 reads CASSRPGSYNEQFF. The CDR3 region has the DNA TGCGCCAGCAGCCGACCGGGCTCCTACAATGAGCAGTTCTTC. The complete variable domain, with remaining parts taken from reference TRBV5-1 and TRBJ2-1, reads KAGVTQTPRYLIKTRGQQVTLSCSPISGHRSVSWYQQTPGQGLQFLFEYFSETQRNKGNFPGRFSGRQFSNSRSEMNVSTLELGDSALYLCASSRPGSYNEQFFGPGTRLTVL.

The V gene is TRBV7-2, the J gene TRBJ1-2; D ambiguous. The V end was cut by 4 bases, the J end by 4 bases, with 7 bases between. This CDR3 region has 12 residues. Germline assignment: CDR1 SGHTA and CDR2 FQGNSA. The DNA for the CDR3 is TGTGCCAGCAGCTATACAACCTATGGCTACACCTTC. As protein: CASSYTTYGYTF.

V usage is TRBV6-5 and J usage is TRBJ2-3, with TRBD2 identical over 8 bases. The CDR3 is 15 residues long. J was trimmed by 2 bases and V by 3 bases; bases with no gene match: 4. Germline CDR1 reads MNHEY; CDR2 reads SVGAGI. The CDR3 sequence is CASSYSGGLTDTQYF. CDR3 nucleotide sequence: TGTGCCAGCAGTTATTCGGGGGGGCTCACAGATACGCAGTATTTT.

The chain carries TRBV10-3 and TRBJ2-5; TRBD2 agrees at 11 bases. The length of the CDR3 is 12 residues. Germline lookup yields CDR1 ENHRY and CDR2 SYGVKD. The trim removed 10 bases at V and 4 bases at J, leaving 2 bases unmatched. CDR3 in DNA: TGTGCCACTGGGACTAGCGGAGAGACCCAGTACTTC. Translated: CATGTSGETQYF.

The chain has TRBV27 and TRBJ2-7, with a weak D call TRBD2 (7 bases). Germline V gives CDR1 MNHEY, CDR2 SMNVEV (reference sequence). Trimming stripped 4 bases from V and 7 bases from J, with 17 bases between. The CDR3 is 14 residues long. The CDR3 is CASSSGGPLGEQYF. In DNA, the CDR3 is TGTGCCAGCAGTTCCGGGGGGCCGTTGGGGGAGCAGTACTTC.

The chain carries TRBV5-4 and TRBJ2-5; tentative D call: TRBD2 (6 bases). V dropped 0 bases and J dropped 5 bases, with 11 bases sitting between them. The germline gives CDR1 SGHNT, CDR2 YYREEE (reference sequence). The CDR3 runs 14 residues. The CDR3 DNA reads as TGTGCCAGCAGCTTGGCCGGAGCGGGTGAGACCCAGTACTTC. This sequence encodes CASSLAGAGETQYF. Full variable domain (rest looked up from reference TRBV5-4 and TRBJ2-5): ETGVTQSPTHLIKTRGQQVTLRCSSQSGHNTVSWYQQALGQGPQFIFQYYREEENGRGNFPPRFSGLQFPNYSSELNVNALELDDSALYLCASSLAGAGETQYFGPGTRLLVL.

The J gene is TRBJ1-2, the V gene TRBV18; a weak D match, TRBD1 (6 bases). V lost 3 bases and J 6 bases, leaving 17 bases between the germline ends. Germline V gene lookup returns CDR1 KGHSH and CDR2 LQKENI. The CDR3 length is 15 residues. CDR3: CASSPQQGPSDGYTF. CDR3 sequence (DNA): TGTGCCAGCTCACCCCAACAGGGTCCATCGGATGGCTACACCTTC.

This chain joins TRBV3-1 (or the pseudogene TRBV3-2) and TRBJ2-1; D perhaps matches TRBD1 (6 bases). Trimming left V 0 bases short and J 8 bases short, with 17 bases between. This CDR3 region has 16 residues. Looked up from germline, CDR1 is LGHDT and CDR2 is YNNKEL (reference sequence). Here the CDR3 reads CASSQEGGRLGHEQFF. The CDR3 region has the DNA TGTGCCAGCAGCCAAGAAGGGGGAAGGCTAGGGCATGAGCAGTTCTTC.

This chain links TRBV7-3 with TRBJ2-7; tentative D call: TRBD2 (5 bases). Looked up from germline, CDR1 is SGHTA and CDR2 is FQGTGA. Trimming pared 1 base from V and 5 bases from J, leaving 12 bases between. The CDR3 sequence is 14 residues long. CDR3 in amino acids: CASSLNPGRDEQYF. CDR3 sequence (DNA): TGTGCCAGCAGCTTAAATCCGGGAAGGGACGAGCAGTACTTC.

The chain employs TRBV6-2 or TRBV6-3 and TRBJ1-3, with no clear D. The germline CDR1 and CDR2 sequences are MNHEY and SVGEGT. The CDR3 length is 15 residues. Trimming left V 6 bases short and J 0 bases short, with 12 bases between. This chain's CDR3 is CASSPQKSSGNTIYF. CDR3 DNA: TGTGCCAGCAGCCCCCAGAAGTCCTCTGGAAACACCATATATTTT.

The chain employs TRBV19 and TRBJ2-1, with 14 bases fitting TRBD2. J was trimmed by 8 bases and V by 4 bases; bases with no gene match: 10. Germline V gene sequence: CDR1 LNHDA, CDR2 SQIVND (reference sequence). The CDR3 has 17 amino acids. The CDR3 region has the DNA TGTGCCAGTAGTAAGGGGACTAGCGGGAGCGGAATCGATGAGCAGTTCTTC. Translated, it gives CASSKGTSGSGIDEQFF.

CDR3 nucleotides: TGCGCCAGCAGCCTTGGGACAGGGGGCGACGAGCAGTACTTC. Translation: CASSLGTGGDEQYF. The chain employs TRBV5-1 and TRBJ2-7, with TRBD1 matching 12 bases. V shed 4 bases and J 5 bases; nucleotides not matched to a gene: 4. Germline assignment: CDR1 SGHRS and CDR2 YFSETQ. The CDR3 length is 14 residues. Based on the CDR3 plus reference TRBV5-1 and TRBJ2-7, the full variable domain is KAGVTQTPRYLIKTRGQQVTLSCSPISGHRSVSWYQQTPGQGLQFLFEYFSETQRNKGNFPGRFSGRQFSNSRSEMNVSTLELGDSALYLCASSLGTGGDEQYFGPGTRLTVT.

This chain joins TRBV7-9 and TRBJ2-7; unclear D gene. The CDR3 totals 16 residues. V lost 5 bases and J lost 4, with 21 bases in between. The germline gives CDR1 SEHNR, CDR2 FQNEAQ (reference sequence). DNA of the CDR3: TGTGCCAGCAGCCCGCCCCAGCCAGCGAGGTCGTACGAGCAGTACTTC. Residues: CASSPPQPARSYEQYF.

The V call is TRBV3-1 (or the pseudogene TRBV3-2), the J call TRBJ1-6; D call uncertain. Per the germline V gene, CDR1 is LGHDT and CDR2 is YNNKEL (reference sequence). Trimming removed 4 bases from V and 0 bases from J, with 19 bases in between. This CDR3 region has 19 residues. CDR3 amino acids: CASSRSNIGVRSYNSPLHF. The CDR3 coding sequence is TGTGCCAGCAGCCGATCGAACATCGGGGTCCGCTCCTATAATTCACCCCTCCACTTT.

V usage is TRBV5-1 and J usage is TRBJ1-2, with D unclear. V was shortened by 2 bases and J by 7 bases, with 9 bases between the two germline ends. The germline gives CDR1 SGHRS, CDR2 YFSETQ. The CDR3 covers 12 residues. The CDR3 reads CASSLTDSGYTF. As DNA, the CDR3 is TGCGCCAGCAGCTTAACAGATTCTGGCTACACCTTC.

This rearrangement joins TRBV6-5 to TRBJ1-6; D gene ambiguous. Germline CDR1 is MNHEY and CDR2 is SVGAGI. The CDR3 totals 14 residues. V lost 5 bases, J lost 7 bases, and 12 bases lay in between. CDR3 nucleotides: TGTGCCAGCAGTCCCAAAGCTAAGAATTCACCCCTCCACTTT. Protein: CASSPKAKNSPLHF.

V gene TRBV19 combines with J gene TRBJ1-4; maybe TRBD1 (6 bases). The CDR3 runs to 13 residues. The V end lost 6 bases, the J end lost 8 bases, and 13 bases lay between the germline ends. Germline CDR1 LNHDA, CDR2 SQIVND (reference sequence). The CDR3 here is CASSGRGGEKLFF. DNA of the CDR3: TGTGCCAGTAGCGGCAGGGGAGGGGAAAAACTGTTTTTT.